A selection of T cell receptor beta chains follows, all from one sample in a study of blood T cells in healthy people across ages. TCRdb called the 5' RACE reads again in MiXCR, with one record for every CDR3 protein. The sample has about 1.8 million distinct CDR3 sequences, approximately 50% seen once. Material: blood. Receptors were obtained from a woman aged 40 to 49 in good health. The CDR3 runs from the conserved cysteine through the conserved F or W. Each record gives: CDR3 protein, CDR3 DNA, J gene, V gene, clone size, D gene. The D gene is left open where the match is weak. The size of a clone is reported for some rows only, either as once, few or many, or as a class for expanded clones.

CSGYDRGTDTQYF TGCAGTGGTTACGACAGGGGCACAGATACGCAGTATTTT TRBJ2-3 TRBV20-1 NA TRBD1
CSATYGTSTDTQYF TGCAGTGCCACTTATGGGACTAGCACAGATACGCAGTATTTT TRBJ2-3 TRBV20-1 NA NA
CASSVLPGQGKNGYTF TGTGCCAGCAGCGTTTTACCGGGACAGGGGAAGAATGGCTACACCTTC TRBJ1-2 TRBV9 NA TRBD1
CASSFLAGSRNEQFF TGTGCCAGCAGTTTTCTAGCGGGGTCCCGGAATGAGCAGTTCTTC TRBJ2-1 TRBV27 NA TRBD2
CASSEVTVTLWDGYTF TGTGCCAGCAGTGAAGTTACAGTGACCCTGTGGGATGGCTACACCTTC TRBJ1-2 TRBV6-1 NA NA
CASSLGISGGFYNEQFF TGTGCCAGCAGCTTAGGTATTAGCGGGGGGTTCTACAATGAGCAGTTCTTC TRBJ2-1 TRBV11-3 few TRBD2
CASSHQTGNEQFF TGCGCCAGCAGCCACCAGACAGGTAATGAGCAGTTCTTC TRBJ2-1 TRBV4-3 NA NA
CASSLMEGGAKNIQYF TGTGCCAGCAGTTTAATGGAGGGAGGGGCCAAAAACATTCAGTACTTC TRBJ2-4 TRBV28 few TRBD2
CASSSSDREYDTQYF TGTGCTAGCAGCTCGTCCGACAGGGAATACGATACGCAGTATTTT TRBJ2-3 TRBV7-7 NA TRBD1
CASSQDWEGPRGRGHTF TGTGCCAGCAGCCAAGATTGGGAGGGACCGAGGGGTAGAGGCCACACCTTC TRBJ1-2 TRBV4-2 NA NA
CASKATGTGPYNEQFF TGCGCCAGCAAAGCGACCGGGACAGGACCATACAATGAGCAGTTCTTC TRBJ2-1 TRBV5-1 NA TRBD1
CASRSLASNEELFF TGTGCCAGCAGAAGCCTAGCCTCGAATGAAGAACTGTTTTTT TRBJ1-4 TRBV12-3/TRBV12-4 NA NA
CASGTEYNEQFF TGTGCCAGCGGGACTGAGTACAATGAGCAGTTCTTC TRBJ2-1 TRBV28 NA NA
CASSTEGKANTEAFF TGTGCCAGCAGCACAGAGGGAAAGGCGAACACCGAAGCTTTCTTT TRBJ1-1 TRBV9 NA NA